A selection of T cell receptor beta chains follows, all from one sample in a study of naive and memory T cell subsets. TCRdb fed the UMI-ligation and nested PCR reads into MiXCR, producing one record per CDR3 protein. This table holds about 140,000 distinct CDR3 sequences, more than 15% found once. Sequencing was done on a sample of naive CD8+ T cells from blood. The origin of the receptors is a human donor in good health. The conserved cysteine and the conserved F or W are not part of the CDR3 here. A D gene is named only where the DNA matches it firmly.

D gene | J gene | V gene | CDR3 protein
- | TRBJ1-6 | TRBV5-1 | ASSLETEDNSPLH
TRBD1 | TRBJ2-7 | TRBV14 | ASSQDPGTGRSYEQY
- | TRBJ2-1 | TRBV9 | ASSVDGRRGPSSYNEQF
TRBD2 | TRBJ2-1 | TRBV7-8 | ASSPLAGELYNEQF
TRBD1 | TRBJ1-5 | TRBV10-3 | AIREDRDSNQPQH
- | TRBJ1-5 | TRBV29-1 | SVEEGDQPQH
TRBD2 | TRBJ2-2 | TRBV6-8 | ASSPTSGNTGELF
- | TRBJ2-5 | TRBV12-3/TRBV12-4 | ASSLGLQPETQY
TRBD1 | TRBJ2-6 | TRBV9 | ASSVVTGAYGANVLT
- | TRBJ2-3 | TRBV29-1 | SVVGIFSTDTQY
- | TRBJ2-7 | TRBV11-2 | ASSLGPGAYEQY
- | TRBJ2-1 | TRBV3-1 | ASSQANRVDNEQF
TRBD2 | TRBJ2-1 | TRBV6-5 | ASSLGTRVREQF
- | TRBJ1-1 | TRBV27 | ASSFWQNTEAF
- | TRBJ1-1 | TRBV12-3/TRBV12-4 | ASSLAFFPKSASTEAF
- | TRBJ2-1 | TRBV14 | ASSQDATNRQF
- | TRBJ2-1 | TRBV12-3/TRBV12-4 | ASSLSDNYNEQF
- | TRBJ1-1 | TRBV27 | ASSLLRGTEAF
- | TRBJ2-6 | TRBV19 | ASSIDLANVLT
TRBD2 | TRBJ2-7 | TRBV18 | ASSPPMAGGPYEQY
- | TRBJ2-7 | TRBV3-1 | ASSQAPGGSYEQY
- | TRBJ2-6 | TRBV6-5 | ASSYYRASGANVLT
- | TRBJ2-1 | TRBV7-2 | ASSLRRDRNEQF
TRBD1 | TRBJ2-7 | TRBV28 | ASSQQGGLHRAAVGDEQY
TRBD1 | TRBJ2-7 | TRBV6-1 | ASSEVGTAYEQY
- | TRBJ2-5 | TRBV25-1 | ASSEYQGNQETQY
- | TRBJ2-7 | TRBV20-1 | SAGPGLGEYEQY
- | TRBJ2-5 | TRBV27 | ASSFDPSGPETQY
- | TRBJ2-5 | TRBV5-6 | ASSWAWTDQETQY
- | TRBJ1-1 | TRBV28 | ASSFWGADTEAF
TRBD1 | TRBJ2-2 | TRBV9 | ASSLPSGQGADTGELF
- | TRBJ2-1 | TRBV5-6 | ASSLNGGRSSYNEQF
TRBD1 | TRBJ1-1 | TRBV28 | ASSPGQVVNTEAF
TRBD1 | TRBJ2-7 | TRBV7-9 | ASSSGQGRSYEQY
- | TRBJ2-3 | TRBV11-2 | ASSFRTGPSTDTQY
TRBD1 | TRBJ1-4 | TRBV6-6 | ASSRTGEVEKLF
TRBD1 | TRBJ2-5 | TRBV7-8 | ASSSGQLQETQY
- | TRBJ1-5 | TRBV6-2/TRBV6-3 | ASSFRDKPTNQPQH
- | TRBJ1-1 | TRBV4-2 | ASSQVGIMNTEAF
TRBD1 | TRBJ2-1 | TRBV28 | ASTTEQGASHNEQF
- | TRBJ2-3 | TRBV7-6 | ASSLAGGGDTQY
- | TRBJ2-2 | TRBV24-1 | ATSPNTGELF
TRBD2 | TRBJ2-1 | TRBV28 | ASSLQGLAGTNEQF
- | TRBJ2-7 | TRBV28 | ASSFGSLSYEQY
- | TRBJ2-7 | TRBV14 | ASSHIDSQIKSSYEQY
- | TRBJ2-7 | TRBV7-9 | ASSPRDTYYEQY
TRBD1 | TRBJ2-7 | TRBV29-1 | SVEFGDRGYEQY
- | TRBJ2-7 | TRBV20-1 | SARSSRGIYEQY
TRBD2 | TRBJ2-7 | TRBV11-2 | ASSSRLSAAGARKIPWEQY
- | TRBJ2-3 | TRBV7-8 | ASSFAPGLADTQY
- | TRBJ1-2 | TRBV29-1 | SVEDPHRNYGYT
TRBD2 | TRBJ2-7 | TRBV27 | ASSRGSGEGNEQY